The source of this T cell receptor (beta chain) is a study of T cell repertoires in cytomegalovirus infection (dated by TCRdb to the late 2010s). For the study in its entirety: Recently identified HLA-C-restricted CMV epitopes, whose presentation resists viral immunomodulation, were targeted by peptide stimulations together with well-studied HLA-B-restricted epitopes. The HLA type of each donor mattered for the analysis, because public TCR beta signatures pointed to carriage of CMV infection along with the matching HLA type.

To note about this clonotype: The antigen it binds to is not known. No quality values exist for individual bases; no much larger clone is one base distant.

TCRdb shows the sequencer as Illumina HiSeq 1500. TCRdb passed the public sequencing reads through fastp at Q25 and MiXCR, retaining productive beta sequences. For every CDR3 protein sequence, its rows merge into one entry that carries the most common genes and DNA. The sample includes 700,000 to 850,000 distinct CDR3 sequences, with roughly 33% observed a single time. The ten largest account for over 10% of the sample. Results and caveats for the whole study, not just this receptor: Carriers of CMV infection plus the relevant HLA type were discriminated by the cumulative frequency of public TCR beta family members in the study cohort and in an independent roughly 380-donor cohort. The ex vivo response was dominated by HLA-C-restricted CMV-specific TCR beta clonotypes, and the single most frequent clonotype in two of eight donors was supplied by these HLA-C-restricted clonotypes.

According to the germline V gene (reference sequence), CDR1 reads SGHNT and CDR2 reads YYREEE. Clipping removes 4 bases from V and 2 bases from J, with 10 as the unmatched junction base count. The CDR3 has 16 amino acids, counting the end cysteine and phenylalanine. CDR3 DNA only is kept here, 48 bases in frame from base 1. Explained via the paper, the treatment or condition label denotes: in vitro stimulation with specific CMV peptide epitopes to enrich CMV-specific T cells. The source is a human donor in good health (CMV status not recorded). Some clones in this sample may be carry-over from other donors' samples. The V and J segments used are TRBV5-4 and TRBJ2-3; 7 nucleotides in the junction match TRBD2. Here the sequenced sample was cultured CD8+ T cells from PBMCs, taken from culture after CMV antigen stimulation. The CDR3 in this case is CASSPGGRSNTDTQYF. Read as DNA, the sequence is TGTGCCAGCAGCCCGGGGGGAAGGAGTAACACAGATACGCAGTATTTT.